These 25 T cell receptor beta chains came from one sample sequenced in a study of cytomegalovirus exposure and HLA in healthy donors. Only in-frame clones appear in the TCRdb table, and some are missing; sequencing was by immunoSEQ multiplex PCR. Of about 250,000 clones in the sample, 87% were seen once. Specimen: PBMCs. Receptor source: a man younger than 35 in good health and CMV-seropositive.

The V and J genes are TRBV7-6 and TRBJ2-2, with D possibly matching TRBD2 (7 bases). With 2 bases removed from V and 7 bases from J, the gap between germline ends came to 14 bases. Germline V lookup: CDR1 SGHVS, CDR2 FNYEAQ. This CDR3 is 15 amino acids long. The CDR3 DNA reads TGTGCCAGCAGCTTAATTGCGGGGGCCGACGGGGAGCTGTTTTTT. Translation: CASSLIAGADGELFF.

CDR3 in DNA: TGTGCCAGCCGGGTCCGACAGGGGGCGAACACTGAAGCTTTCTTT. Translation gives CASRVRQGANTEAFF. This sequence joins TRBV27 and TRBJ1-1, with 10 bases identical to TRBD1. The CDR3 is made up of 15 amino acids. The V and J ends lost 8 bases and 1 base, in that order; junction bases with no gene match: 7. Looked up from germline, CDR1 is MNHEY and CDR2 is SMNVEV (reference sequence).

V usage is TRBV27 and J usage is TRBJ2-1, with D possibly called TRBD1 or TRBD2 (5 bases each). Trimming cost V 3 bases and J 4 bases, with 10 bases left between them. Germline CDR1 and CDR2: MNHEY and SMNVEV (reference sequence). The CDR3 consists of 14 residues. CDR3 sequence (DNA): TGTGCCAGCAGTTTCGGGGCGGCGTACAATGAGCAGTTCTTC. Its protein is CASSFGAAYNEQFF.

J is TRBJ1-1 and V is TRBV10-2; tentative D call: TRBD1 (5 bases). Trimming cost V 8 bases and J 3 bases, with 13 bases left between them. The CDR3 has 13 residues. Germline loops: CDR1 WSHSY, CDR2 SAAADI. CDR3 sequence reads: CASYWGGDTEAFF. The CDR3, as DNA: TGCGCCAGCTATTGGGGAGGGGACACTGAAGCTTTCTTT.

CDR3 nucleotide sequence: TGTGCCACCAGGTCGTCGGGCGGGAGTCCCTACAATGAGCAGTTCTTC. Its translation: CATRSSGGSPYNEQFF. This chain links TRBV15 with TRBJ2-1, with TRBD2 matching over 7 bases. This CDR3 contains 16 residues. The germline CDR1 and CDR2 sequences are LNHNV and YYDKDF (reference sequence). V was pared by 6 bases and J by 2 bases, with 10 bases of the junction left unmatched.

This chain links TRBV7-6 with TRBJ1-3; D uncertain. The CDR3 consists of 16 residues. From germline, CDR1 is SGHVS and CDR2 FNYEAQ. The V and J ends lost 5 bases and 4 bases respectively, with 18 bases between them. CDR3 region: CASSIRTPNSGNTIYF. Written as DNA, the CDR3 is TGTGCCAGCAGCATCCGGACGCCTAACTCAGGAAACACCATATATTTT.

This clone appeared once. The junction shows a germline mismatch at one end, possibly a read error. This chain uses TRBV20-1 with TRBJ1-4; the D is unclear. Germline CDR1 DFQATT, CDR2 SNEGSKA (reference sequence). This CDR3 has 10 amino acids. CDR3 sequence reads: CSATDRIQVF. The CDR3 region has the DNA TGCAGTGCTACCGACCGCATTCAGGTGTTT.

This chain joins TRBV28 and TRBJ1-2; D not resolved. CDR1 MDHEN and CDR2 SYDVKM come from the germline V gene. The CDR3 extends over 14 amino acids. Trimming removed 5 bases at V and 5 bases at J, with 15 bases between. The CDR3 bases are TGTGCCAGCAGTCCCCCGGGGAGCTGGTATGGCTACACCTTC. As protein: CASSPPGSWYGYTF.

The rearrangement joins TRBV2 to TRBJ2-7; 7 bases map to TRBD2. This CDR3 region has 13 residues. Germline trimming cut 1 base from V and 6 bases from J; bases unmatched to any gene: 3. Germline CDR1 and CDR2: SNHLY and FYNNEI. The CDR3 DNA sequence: TGTGCCAGCAGTGAAGGACTAGCTGTCGAGCAGTACTTC. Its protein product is CASSEGLAVEQYF.

In DNA, the CDR3 is TGTGCCAGCAGTTTGAGGCCAGGCGCTAACTATGGCTACACCTTC. Translated: CASSLRPGANYGYTF. The V call is TRBV28, the J call TRBJ1-2; the D is unclear. The germline gives CDR1 MDHEN, CDR2 SYDVKM. V was trimmed by 3 bases and J by 0 bases, leaving 11 bases between them. The CDR3 contains 15 residues.

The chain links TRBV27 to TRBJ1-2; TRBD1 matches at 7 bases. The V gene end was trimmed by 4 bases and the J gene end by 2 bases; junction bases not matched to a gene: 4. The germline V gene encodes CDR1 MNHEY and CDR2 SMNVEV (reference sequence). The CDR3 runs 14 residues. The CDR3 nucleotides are TGTGCCAGCAGTTCCGGGACAGCCAACTATGGCTACACCTTC. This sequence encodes CASSSGTANYGYTF.

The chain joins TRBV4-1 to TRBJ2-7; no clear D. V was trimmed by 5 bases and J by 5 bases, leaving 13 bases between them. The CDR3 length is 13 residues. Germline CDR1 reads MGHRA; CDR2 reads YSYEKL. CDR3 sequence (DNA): TGCGCCAGCAGCGCCGCTTTTGTAGACGAGCAGTACTTC. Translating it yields CASSAAFVDEQYF.

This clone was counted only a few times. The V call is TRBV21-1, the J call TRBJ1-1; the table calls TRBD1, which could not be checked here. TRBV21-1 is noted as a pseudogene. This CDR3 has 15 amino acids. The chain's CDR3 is CASSRRNIPNTEAFF. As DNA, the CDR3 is TGTGCCAGCAGCAGAAGAAACATCCCGAACACTGAAGCTTTCTTT.

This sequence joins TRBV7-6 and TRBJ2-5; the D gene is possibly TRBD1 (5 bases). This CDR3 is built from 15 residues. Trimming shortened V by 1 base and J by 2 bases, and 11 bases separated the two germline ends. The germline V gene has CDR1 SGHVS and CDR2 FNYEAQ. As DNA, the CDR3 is TGTGCCAGCAGCTTAGTAGCAGGGCAACAAGAGACCCAGTACTTC. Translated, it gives CASSLVAGQQETQYF.

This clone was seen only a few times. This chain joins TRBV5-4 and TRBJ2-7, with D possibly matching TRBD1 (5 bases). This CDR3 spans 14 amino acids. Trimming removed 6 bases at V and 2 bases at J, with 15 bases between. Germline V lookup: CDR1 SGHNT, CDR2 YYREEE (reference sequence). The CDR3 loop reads CASKGGADTYEQYF. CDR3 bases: TGTGCCAGCAAGGGTGGGGCGGATACCTACGAGCAGTACTTC.

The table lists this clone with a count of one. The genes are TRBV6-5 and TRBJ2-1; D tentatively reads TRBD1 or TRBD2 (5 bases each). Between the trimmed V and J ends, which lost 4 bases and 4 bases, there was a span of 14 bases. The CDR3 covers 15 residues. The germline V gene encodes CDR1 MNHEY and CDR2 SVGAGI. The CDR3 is CASSSPGPRYNEQFF. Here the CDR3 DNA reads TGTGCCAGCAGTTCACCGGGACCCCGGTACAATGAGCAGTTCTTC.

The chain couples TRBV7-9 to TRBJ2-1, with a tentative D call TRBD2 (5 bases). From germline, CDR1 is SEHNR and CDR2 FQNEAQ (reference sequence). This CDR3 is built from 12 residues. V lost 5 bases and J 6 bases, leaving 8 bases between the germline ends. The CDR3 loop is CASSLTSNEQFF. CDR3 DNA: TGTGCCAGCAGCCTAACTAGCAATGAGCAGTTCTTC.

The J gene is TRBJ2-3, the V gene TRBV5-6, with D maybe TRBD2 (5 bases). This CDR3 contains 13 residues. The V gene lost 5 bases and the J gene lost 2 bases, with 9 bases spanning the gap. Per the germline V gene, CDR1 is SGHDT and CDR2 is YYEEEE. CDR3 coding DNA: TGTGCCAGCAGGCACCGGGACACAGATACGCAGTATTTT. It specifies CASRHRDTDTQYF.

The CDR3 here is CASSFQGFQETQYF. In DNA, the CDR3 is TGCGCCAGCAGTTTTCAAGGTTTCCAAGAGACCCAGTACTTC. V usage is TRBV5-1 and J usage is TRBJ2-5, with no clear D. V shed 5 bases and J shed 1 base, with 12 bases lying between them. The CDR3 is 14 amino acids. CDR1 and CDR2 from the germline V gene are SGHRS and YFSETQ.

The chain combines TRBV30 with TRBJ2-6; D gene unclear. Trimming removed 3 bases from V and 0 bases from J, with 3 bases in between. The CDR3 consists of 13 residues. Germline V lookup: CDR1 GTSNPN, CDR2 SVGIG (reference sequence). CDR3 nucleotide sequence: TGTGCCTGGAGACACTCTGGGGCCAACGTCCTGACTTTC. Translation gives CAWRHSGANVLTF.

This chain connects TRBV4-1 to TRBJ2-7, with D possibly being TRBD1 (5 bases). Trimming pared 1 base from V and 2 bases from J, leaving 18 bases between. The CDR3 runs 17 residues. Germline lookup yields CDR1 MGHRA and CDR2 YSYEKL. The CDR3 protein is CASSQGRQIQPAYEQYF. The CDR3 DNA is TGCGCCAGCAGCCAAGGTAGACAGATACAACCTGCCTACGAGCAGTACTTC.

CDR3 nucleotide sequence: TGCGCCAGCAGCCGCGGGACCACCTTAAATTCAGATACGCAGTATTTT. Protein: CASSRGTTLNSDTQYF. The chain couples TRBV5-1 to TRBJ2-3; TRBD2 might be the D (6 bases). Per germline, CDR1 SGHRS and CDR2 YFSETQ. The CDR3 contains 16 residues. V was pared by 4 bases and J by 4 bases, with 19 bases between.

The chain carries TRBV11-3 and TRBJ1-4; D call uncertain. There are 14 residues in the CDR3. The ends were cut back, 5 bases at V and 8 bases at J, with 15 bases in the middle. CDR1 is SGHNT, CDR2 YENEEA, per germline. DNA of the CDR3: TGTGCCAGCAGCCCTCCCGCGGCGTTCGAAAAACTGTTTTTT. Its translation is CASSPPAAFEKLFF.

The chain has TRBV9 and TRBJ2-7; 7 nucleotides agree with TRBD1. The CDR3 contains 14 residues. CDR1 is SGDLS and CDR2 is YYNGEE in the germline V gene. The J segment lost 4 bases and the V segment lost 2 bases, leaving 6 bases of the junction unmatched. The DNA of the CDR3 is TGTGCCAGCAGCGTCACAGGGGCCGGATACGAGCAGTACTTC. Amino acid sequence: CASSVTGAGYEQYF.

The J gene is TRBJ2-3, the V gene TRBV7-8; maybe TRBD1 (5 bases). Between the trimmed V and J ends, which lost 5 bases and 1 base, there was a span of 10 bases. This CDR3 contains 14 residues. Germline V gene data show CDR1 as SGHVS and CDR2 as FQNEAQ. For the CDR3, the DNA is TGTGCCAGCAGCCCAGACAGACGCACAGATACGCAGTATTTT. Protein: CASSPDRRTDTQYF. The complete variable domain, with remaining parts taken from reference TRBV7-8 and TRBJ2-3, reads GAGVSQSPRYKVAKRGQDVALRCDPISGHVSLFWYQQALGQGPEFLTYFQNEAQLDKSGLPSDRFFAERPEGSVSTLKIQRTQQEDSAVYLCASSPDRRTDTQYFGPGTRLTVL.